This TCR beta chain was captured by sequencing in a study of T-cell reconstitution after alpha-beta-depleted transplantation in children. Unique molecular identifiers were incorporated during preparation of the TCRbeta library. Via MiXCR, TCRdb re-called the PCR reads, giving one row per CDR3 protein. The data contain some 550,000 distinct CDR3 sequences, about 16% of them singletons. Germline CDR1 is SEHNR and CDR2 is FQNEAQ (reference sequence). The CDR3 spans 15 residues. V was pared by 1 base and J by 7 bases, with 14 bases between. Sequenced material: PBMCs from the stem cell graft donor, taken from the stem cell graft. The clonotype comes from a human donor who donated a stem cell graft to a child with acute lymphoblastic leukemia. The chain combines TRBV7-9 with TRBJ2-1; D call uncertain. The CDR3 nucleotides read TGTGCCAGCAGCTTAGGATATGACAAAGGGAATGAGCAGTTCTTC. Translating it yields CASSLGYDKGNEQFF.